This T cell receptor (beta chain) originates from a study of shared clonotypes between healthy human individuals. The CDR3 length is 15 residues. The V gene end was trimmed by 4 bases and the J gene end by 2 bases; junction bases not matched to a gene: 4. Germline lookup yields CDR1 SNHLY and CDR2 FYNNEI. The data were produced by immunoSEQ multiplex PCR, yet TCRdb's version contains in-frame clones alone and is incomplete. The sample carries a few million clones, about 92% recorded once. As to this clone: This sample includes further DNA sequences coding for the same CDR3.

The sample comprised naive CD4+ T cells from PBMCs. Specified subset: CD45RA+ positively selected. The chain carries TRBV2 and TRBJ2-2, with 7 bases fitting TRBD2. The receptor was derived from a man aged 18-30 years in good health. Some clones in this sample may be carry-over from other donors' samples. The CDR3: CASSGGRGNTGELFF. DNA for the CDR3: TGTGCCAGCAGTGGCGGGAGAGGCAACACCGGGGAGCTGTTTTTT.